This is a list of T cell receptor beta chains from one sample in a study of OX40 agonist ivuxolimab in advanced cancers. This table comes from immunoSEQ multiplex PCR, and its TCRdb copy is limited to in-frame clones, with some not included. The data contain under 35,000 clones, around 85% of them seen just once; the ten biggest clones take up about a fifth. Sequences were derived from CD4+ or CD8+ T cells sorted from blood, sampled in a trial of the OX40 agonist ivuxolimab. The receptors stem from an adult with an advanced solid tumor such as melanoma, head and neck, liver or kidney cancer. CDR3s include the opening cysteine and the closing phenylalanine or tryptophan. The D gene is left open where the match is weak. Rows may omit the clone size; those that give it use once, few, many or a size class.

abundance	d_gene	v_gene	j_gene	CDR3aa	CDR3nt
.	TRBD1	TRBV10-3	TRBJ1-2	CAISITGAPLGYTF	TGTGCCATCAGTATAACAGGGGCTCCCCTCGGCTACACCTTC
.	TRBD1	TRBV7-9	TRBJ1-2	CASGSQPTGAYGYTF	TGTGCCAGCGGATCCCAACCTACAGGGGCCTATGGCTACACCTTC
.	.	TRBV7-9	TRBJ1-4	CASSLIGNEKLFF	TGTGCCAGCAGCCTAATAGGGAATGAAAAACTGTTTTTT
once	.	TRBV2	TRBJ2-7	CASSFTESSYEQYF	TGTGCCAGCAGTTTTACAGAGAGCTCCTACGAGCAGTACTTC
.	.	TRBV4-2	TRBJ1-2	CASSQEGERPYGYTF	TGTGCCAGCAGCCAAGAAGGGGAGAGGCCTTATGGCTACACCTTC
.	TRBD1	TRBV4-3	TRBJ1-1	CASSQEGTGWNTEAFF	TGCGCCAGCAGCCAAGAGGGGACAGGGTGGAACACTGAAGCTTTCTTT
large	.	TRBV10-1	TRBJ1-1	CASKGLDTEAFF	TGCGCCAGCAAGGGTTTGGACACTGAAGCTTTCTTT
.	TRBD2	TRBV10-3	TRBJ2-5	CAISDPLAGGKETQYF	TGTGCCATCAGTGACCCCTTAGCGGGAGGGAAAGAGACCCAGTACTTC
.	TRBD2	TRBV28	TRBJ2-3	CASRRTSGRGDTQYF	TGTGCCAGCAGGCGGACTAGCGGGAGAGGCGATACGCAGTATTTT
.	.	TRBV7-9	TRBJ2-7	CASSLAGIFSYEQYF	TGTGCCAGCAGCTTAGCCGGGATCTTCTCCTACGAGCAGTACTTC
.	TRBD1	TRBV19	TRBJ2-1	CASSSSSTGIVEQFF	TGTGCCAGTAGTTCTTCCTCGACAGGGATTGTTGAGCAGTTCTTC
once	.	TRBV7-8	TRBJ2-1	CASSLTMLTYNEQFF	TGTGCCAGCAGCCTAACCATGCTAACCTACAATGAGCAGTTCTTC
.	.	TRBV6-4	TRBJ2-1	CASSDSTRSNEQFF	TGTGCCAGCAGTGACTCGACCAGGAGCAATGAGCAGTTCTTC
once	.	TRBV4-1	TRBJ1-6	CASSLLDDGHNSPLHF	TGCGCCAGCAGCCTCTTGGACGACGGCCATAATTCACCCCTCCACTTT
.	.	TRBV19	TRBJ1-2	CASKGGGYTF	TGTGCCAGTAAGGGGGGAGGCTACACCTTC
.	.	TRBV29-1	TRBJ1-3	CSVEGDIAGNTIYF	TGCAGCGTCGAGGGGGATATAGCTGGAAACACCATATATTTT
.	TRBD1	TRBV27	TRBJ2-7	CASRTDPGTGNYEQYF	TGTGCCAGCAGGACCGACCCCGGGACAGGGAACTACGAGCAGTACTTC
.	.	TRBV2	TRBJ1-2	CASSERGSLNYGYTF	TGTGCCAGCAGTGAAAGGGGTTCCCTTAACTATGGCTACACCTTC
.	.	TRBV29-1	TRBJ1-2	CSVEDPEGDNYGYTF	TGCAGCGTTGAAGACCCAGAGGGAGACAACTATGGCTACACCTTC
.	TRBD2	TRBV4-1	TRBJ2-2	CASSQSGRDTGELFF	TGCGCCAGCAGCCAAAGCGGGAGGGACACCGGGGAGCTGTTTTTT
.	TRBD2	TRBV11-2	TRBJ2-7	CASSLDHFRTSDDEQYF	TGTGCCAGCAGCTTAGATCATTTCCGGACTAGCGACGACGAGCAGTACTTC
.	.	TRBV7-8	TRBJ2-7	CASSLSKAYEQYF	TGTGCCAGCAGCTTAAGCAAGGCTTACGAGCAGTACTTC
.	.	TRBV5-1	TRBJ2-3	CASSPRAITDTQYF	TGCGCCAGCAGCCCCCGGGCTATCACAGATACGCAGTATTTT
.	.	TRBV9	TRBJ2-7	CASSVGDGYEQYF	TGTGCCAGCAGCGTAGGAGACGGCTACGAGCAGTACTTC
few	.	TRBV5-5	TRBJ2-7	CASSQEPASSYEQYF	TGCGCCAGCAGCCAAGAGCCGGCTAGCTCCTACGAGCAGTACTTC
.	TRBD1	TRBV7-8	TRBJ1-5	CASSLDDHRGINQPQHF	TGTGCCAGCAGCTTAGATGACCACAGGGGGATCAATCAGCCCCAGCATTTT
.	.	TRBV29-1	TRBJ2-2	CSVETGGGTGELFF	TGCAGCGTGGAAACAGGGGGGGGGACCGGGGAGCTGTTTTTT
.	TRBD1	TRBV5-1	TRBJ1-2	CASSRTGVKGYTF	TGCGCCAGCAGCCGTACAGGGGTGAAGGGCTACACCTTC
.	TRBD1	TRBV4-1	TRBJ2-2	CASSPNPGQETGELFF	TGCGCCAGCAGCCCAAATCCGGGACAGGAGACCGGGGAGCTGTTTTTT
.	.	TRBV13	TRBJ2-1	CASSLLVEAEQFF	TGTGCCAGCAGCTTATTAGTGGAGGCTGAGCAGTTCTTC
.	.	TRBV29-1	TRBJ1-2	CSVEDDAGGYTF	TGCAGCGTTGAAGATGATGCGGGAGGGTACACCTTC
.	.	TRBV7-3	TRBJ2-3	CASSFGTPLTQYF	TGTGCCAGCAGCTTTGGAACGCCTCTGACGCAGTATTTT
.	.	TRBV4-1	TRBJ2-1	CASSQVTEDSYNEQFF	TGCGCCAGCAGCCAAGTGACGGAGGACTCCTACAATGAGCAGTTCTTC
.	.	TRBV7-9	TRBJ2-7	CASSIGVGVESYEQYF	TGTGCCAGCAGCATAGGGGTAGGCGTCGAGTCCTACGAGCAGTACTTC
.	TRBD2	TRBV5-1	TRBJ2-1	CASSRTGLAGDNLENEQFF	TGCGCCAGCAGTCGAACGGGACTAGCGGGAGACAATCTAGAAAATGAGCAGTTCTTC
once	.	TRBV4-3	TRBJ1-4	CASSQDRGRNEKLFF	TGCGCCAGCAGCCAAGATAGGGGTCGGAATGAAAAACTGTTTTTT